This T cell receptor (beta chain) was found in a study of blood T cell repertoires in COVID-19. Profiled with immunoSEQ multiplex PCR; TCRdb holds only in-frame clones, not every one. The table has about 270,000 clones, approximately 90% seen once. The sample was PBMCs or T cells enriched from blood (not recorded which). The source of this sequence is a woman aged 55-70 years in a cohort exposed to, infected with or recovered from COVID-19 (not recorded which).

The DNA for the CDR3 is TGTGCCAGCACCTCCCCCGGGGAGAACACTGAAGCTTTCTTT. Translated, it gives CASTSPGENTEAFF. The J gene is TRBJ1-1, the V gene TRBV28; D remains ambiguous. Germline V gene data show CDR1 as MDHEN and CDR2 as SYDVKM. Trimming shortened V by 7 bases and J by 1 base, and 13 bases separated the two germline ends. This CDR3 is 14 amino acids long.